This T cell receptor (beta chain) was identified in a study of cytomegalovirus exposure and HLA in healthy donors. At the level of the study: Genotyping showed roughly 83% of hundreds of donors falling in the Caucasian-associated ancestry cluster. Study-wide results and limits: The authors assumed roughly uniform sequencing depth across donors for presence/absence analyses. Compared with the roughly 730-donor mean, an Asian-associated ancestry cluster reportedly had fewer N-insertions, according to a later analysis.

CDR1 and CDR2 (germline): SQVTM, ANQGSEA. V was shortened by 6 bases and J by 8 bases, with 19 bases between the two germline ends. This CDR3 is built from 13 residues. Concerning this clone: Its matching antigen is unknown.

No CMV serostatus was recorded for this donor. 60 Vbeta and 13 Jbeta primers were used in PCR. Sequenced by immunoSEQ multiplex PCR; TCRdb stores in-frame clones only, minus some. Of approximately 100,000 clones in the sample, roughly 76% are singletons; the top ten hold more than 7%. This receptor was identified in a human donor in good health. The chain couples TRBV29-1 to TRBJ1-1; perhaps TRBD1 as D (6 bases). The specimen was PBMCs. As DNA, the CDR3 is TGCAGCGTCAAAAGAACAGGGCTTAGAGAAGCTTTCTTT. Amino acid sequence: CSVKRTGLREAFF.